This T cell receptor (beta chain) was sequenced in a study of blood T cell repertoires in COVID-19. The wider study: The origin of the acute and convalescent COVID-19 samples was the United States, Italy and Spain. Sample material is recorded as cDNA or gDNA derived from T cells, B-cell-depleted T cells, or PBMCs.

Per the original data handling: Reference gene primer amplification in the assay estimated nucleated cell counts. Data came from immunoSEQ multiplex PCR; TCRdb stores just in-frame clones and leaves some out. The D gene and trimming were derived from the DNA, and the V and J assignments and clone size from that table. The repertoire includes some 120,000 clones, approximately 68% of them detected once, and roughly 2.2% sits in the top ten. Trimming stripped 3 bases from V and 2 bases from J, with 12 bases between. Germline V lookup: CDR1 LNHDA, CDR2 SQIVND (reference sequence). CDR3 length: 15 residues.

The material sequenced was peripheral blood. The chain links TRBV19 to TRBJ2-3, with D perhaps matching TRBD1 (6 bases). The sequence was obtained from a woman aged 70-85 years with acute or convalescent COVID-19. The CDR3 DNA follows: TGTGCCAGTAGTATGGTGTGGGACAACACAGATACGCAGTATTTT. This translates into CASSMVWDNTDTQYF.